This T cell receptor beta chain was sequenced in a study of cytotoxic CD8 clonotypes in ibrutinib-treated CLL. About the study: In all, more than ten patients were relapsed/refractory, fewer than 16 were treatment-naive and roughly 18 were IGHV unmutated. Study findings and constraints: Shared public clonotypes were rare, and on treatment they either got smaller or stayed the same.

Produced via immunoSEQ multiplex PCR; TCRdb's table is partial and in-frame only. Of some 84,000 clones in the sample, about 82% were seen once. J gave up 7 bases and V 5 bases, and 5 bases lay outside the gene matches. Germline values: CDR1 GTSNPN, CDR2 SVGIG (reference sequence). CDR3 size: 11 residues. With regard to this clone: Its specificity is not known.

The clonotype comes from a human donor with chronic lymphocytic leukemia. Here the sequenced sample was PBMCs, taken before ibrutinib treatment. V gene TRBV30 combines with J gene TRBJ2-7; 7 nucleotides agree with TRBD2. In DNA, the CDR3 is TGTGCCTGGTCTCGAGCGGGGGAGCAGTACTTC. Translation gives CAWSRAGEQYF.